The clone carrying this TCR beta chain was found once. As originally analysed: Amplifying reference gene primers gave estimates of nucleated cell counts. Using immunoSEQ multiplex PCR, the repertoire was profiled, and TCRdb retains in-frame clones only, with some absent. V and J calls and clone size follow that table, whereas D and trimming were derived from the DNA. The data hold about 220,000 clones, with approximately 90% observed a single time. The CDR3 covers 17 residues. These data originate in a study of blood T cell repertoires in COVID-19. Study-level information: COVID-19 samples from acute and convalescent phases originated in the United States, Italy and Spain.

Individuals aged about 18 to 89 years were recruited from roughly 23 US areas. Grouping used clinical history reported by participants in a survey and questionnaire. This TCR derives from a woman aged 18-35 years in a cohort exposed to, infected with or recovered from COVID-19 (not recorded which). The specimen sequenced was PBMCs or T cells enriched from blood (not recorded which). This chain connects TRBV21-1 to TRBJ1-4; no DNA check was done on the table's D call, TRBD1. TRBV21-1 is a known pseudogene. The CDR3 is CASSKGQGNRGNEKLFF. In DNA form, the CDR3 reads TGTGCCAGCAGCAAGGGACAGGGCAATCGGGGCAATGAAAAACTGTTTTTT.